This entry lists 20 T cell receptor beta chains sequenced from one sample in a study of blood T cell repertoires in COVID-19. Clones were read by immunoSEQ multiplex PCR, and TCRdb kept only the in-frame ones, dropping some. The sample has about 90,000 clones, around 92% seen once. Sequencing was done on a sample of peripheral blood. The receptors shown here come from a woman aged 60-75 years with active COVID-19.

The chain employs TRBV5-4 and TRBJ1-5; 10 nucleotides agree with TRBD1. Trimming at V came to 2 bases and at J to 6 bases, leaving 5 bases not matched to a gene. Looked up from germline, CDR1 is SGHNT and CDR2 is YYREEE (reference sequence). The CDR3 totals 15 residues. The CDR3 DNA follows: TGTGCCAGCAGCTTAGACAGGGGGCTGGGTCAGCCCCAGCATTTT. Residues: CASSLDRGLGQPQHF.

The chain has TRBV4-1 and TRBJ2-2; weak D call: TRBD1 (5 bases). Per germline, CDR1 MGHRA and CDR2 YSYEKL. The CDR3 extends over 13 amino acids. V lost 1 base, J lost 10 bases, and 10 bases lay in between. Here the CDR3 DNA reads TGCGCCAGCAGCCAAGCAGGGTGGCAGGAGCTGTTTTTT. This sequence encodes CASSQAGWQELFF.

CDR3 residues: CASSYGRGKNTEAFF. The CDR3 nucleotides are TGTGCCAGCAGTTACGGGCGGGGGAAGAACACTGAAGCTTTCTTT. The chain couples TRBV6-2 or TRBV6-3 to TRBJ1-1; weak D call: TRBD1 (5 bases). V lost 2 bases and J 1 base, leaving 11 bases between the germline ends. The germline gives CDR1 MNHEY, CDR2 SVGEGT. CDR3 size: 15 residues.

CDR3 DNA: TGTGCCAGCACCTCGGACAACTTTAACACTGAAGCTTTCTTT. Amino acid sequence: CASTSDNFNTEAFF. The rearrangement links TRBV2 to TRBJ1-1; possible D gene TRBD1, 5 bases. The CDR3 runs 14 residues. The germline V gene encodes CDR1 SNHLY and CDR2 FYNNEI. With 7 bases removed from V and 2 bases from J, the gap between germline ends came to 14 bases.

This chain links TRBV7-9 with TRBJ2-3; a possible D gene is TRBD1 (6 bases). The length of the CDR3 is 14 residues. Trimming pared 5 bases from V and 4 bases from J, leaving 13 bases between. Per the germline V gene, CDR1 is SEHNR and CDR2 is FQNEAQ (reference sequence). The DNA for the CDR3 is TGTGCCAGCAGCGCCACCTCAGGGGCAGATACGCAGTATTTT. It specifies CASSATSGADTQYF. The variable domain in full, completed from reference TRBV7-9 and TRBJ2-3, reads DTGVSQNPRHKITKRGQNVTFRCDPISEHNRLYWYRQTLGQGPEFLTYFQNEAQLEKSRLLSDRFSAERPKGSFSTLEIQRTEQGDSAMYLCASSATSGADTQYFGPGTRLTVL.

The gene calls are TRBV11-2 and TRBJ2-3; TRBD1 aligns across 7 bases. Germline assignment: CDR1 SGHAT and CDR2 FQNNGV. J gave up 4 bases and V 5 bases, and 12 bases lay outside the gene matches. The CDR3 sequence is 16 residues long. The DNA for the CDR3 is TGTGCCAGCAGCCCACGACAGGGCGATCGGGCAGATACGCAGTATTTT. It codes for CASSPRQGDRADTQYF.

This chain joins TRBV4-1 and TRBJ2-2; D possibly corresponds to TRBD2 (6 bases). There are 15 residues in the CDR3. Germline values: CDR1 MGHRA, CDR2 YSYEKL. V dropped 2 bases and J dropped 3 bases, with 10 bases sitting between them. This CDR3 reads CASSQRDSYTGELFF. For the CDR3, the DNA is TGCGCCAGCAGCCAACGGGACTCATACACCGGGGAGCTGTTTTTT.

The rearrangement uses TRBV2 and TRBJ1-1, with D possibly matching TRBD1 (5 bases). V was clipped by 4 bases and J by 2 bases, with 8 bases between them. Germline lookup yields CDR1 SNHLY and CDR2 FYNNEI. The CDR3 consists of 13 residues. DNA for the CDR3: TGTGCCAGCAGTGGGACAAGTAACACTGAAGCTTTCTTT. Amino acid sequence: CASSGTSNTEAFF.

The chain is built from TRBV28 and TRBJ1-4; the D gene is possibly TRBD1 (6 bases). This CDR3 contains 15 residues. With 3 bases removed from V and 8 bases from J, the gap between germline ends came to 16 bases. Germline V gene lookup returns CDR1 MDHEN and CDR2 SYDVKM. The DNA for the CDR3 is TGTGCCAGCAGTTTTCTACAGGGAGGGGGGGAAAAACTGTTTTTT. Encoded protein: CASSFLQGGGEKLFF.

The gene calls are TRBV4-2 and TRBJ2-3; TRBD2 might be the D (6 bases). Germline loops: CDR1 LGHNA, CDR2 YNFKEQ. Trimming cost V 0 bases and J 6 bases, with 16 bases left between them. The CDR3 totals 16 residues. The CDR3 coding sequence is TGTGCCAGCAGCCAAGATGCGCGGGGCGGGTCGGATACGCAGTATTTT. This encodes CASSQDARGGSDTQYF.

The V call is TRBV7-9, the J call TRBJ2-1, with D maybe TRBD1 (5 bases). This CDR3 region has 14 residues. Germline V CDR1 and CDR2: SEHNR, FQNEAQ (reference sequence). The ends were cut back, 5 bases at V and 4 bases at J, with 12 bases in the middle. The CDR3 reads CASSPDRQYNEQFF. The CDR3 nucleotides are TGTGCCAGCAGCCCTGACAGACAATACAATGAGCAGTTCTTC.

The chain links TRBV20-1 to TRBJ2-3, with 16 bases lining up with TRBD2. The CDR3 length is 19 residues. The germline V gene has CDR1 DFQATT and CDR2 SNEGSKA (reference sequence). The J segment lost 5 bases and the V segment lost 3 bases, leaving 14 bases of the junction unmatched. CDR3 sequence reads: CSASPFGGLAGGPEDTQYF. The CDR3 DNA reads as TGCAGTGCTAGTCCATTTGGGGGACTAGCGGGAGGGCCGGAAGATACGCAGTATTTT.

This clone appeared once. This chain uses TRBV27 with TRBJ2-7; D unclear. Germline CDR1 is MNHEY and CDR2 is SMNVEV (reference sequence). The V end lost 2 bases, the J end lost 4 bases, and 9 bases lay between the germline ends. The CDR3 totals 13 residues. CDR3 nucleotides: TGTGCCAGCAGTTTACTCCCGCGGTACGAGCAGTACTTC. Translation: CASSLLPRYEQYF.

V is TRBV28 and J is TRBJ2-5; D perhaps matches TRBD1 (6 bases). The CDR3 is 19 amino acids. V was cut by 6 bases and J by 2 bases, with 28 bases left in between. Germline CDR1 and CDR2: MDHEN and SYDVKM. The CDR3 protein is CASRKGTPTGTRRQETQYF. Written as DNA, the CDR3 is TGTGCCAGCAGGAAAGGGACGCCTACCGGGACACGGAGACAAGAGACCCAGTACTTC.

The V gene is TRBV28, the J gene TRBJ1-1, with 8 bases identical to TRBD1. The CDR3 length is 16 residues. Germline CDR1 is MDHEN and CDR2 is SYDVKM. With V trimmed by 5 bases and J by 1 base, 9 bases remained unmatched. CDR3: CASSPTLGTGNTEAFF. CDR3 in DNA: TGTGCCAGCAGTCCCACCTTGGGGACAGGGAACACTGAAGCTTTCTTT.

J is TRBJ2-5 and V is TRBV15; D unclear. With 0 bases removed from V and 1 base from J, the gap between germline ends came to 12 bases. CDR3 size: 16 residues. Germline CDR1 is LNHNV and CDR2 is YYDKDF (reference sequence). The CDR3 sequence: CATSRDPWATQETQYF. CDR3 DNA sequence: TGTGCCACCAGCAGAGACCCTTGGGCGACCCAAGAGACCCAGTACTTC. Drawing the rest from reference TRBV15 and TRBJ2-5, the complete variable domain is DAMVIQNPRYQVTQFGKPVTLSCSQTLNHNVMYWYQQKSSQAPKLLFHYYDKDFNNEADTPDNFQSRRPNTSFCFLDIRSPGLGDTAMYLCATSRDPWATQETQYFGPGTRLLVL.

The rearrangement uses TRBV29-1 and TRBJ1-2; possibly TRBD1 for D (5 bases). The germline V gene encodes CDR1 SQVTM and CDR2 ANQGSEA. Trimming removed 5 bases from V and 5 bases from J, with 18 bases in between. This CDR3 contains 14 residues. The CDR3 sequence: CSVMPPGLSYGYTF. CDR3 DNA sequence: TGCAGCGTTATGCCCCCGGGACTGAGTTATGGCTACACCTTC.

V gene TRBV11-2 combines with J gene TRBJ2-3, with D unclear. V was pared by 0 bases and J by 6 bases, with 4 bases between. CDR1 and CDR2 (germline): SGHAT, FQNNGV. This CDR3 spans 12 amino acids. DNA for the CDR3: TGTGCCAGCAGCTTAGATCGGGATACGCAGTATTTT. Its protein product is CASSLDRDTQYF.

In nucleotides, the CDR3 is TGTGCCAGCAGCCCCGGTGGAGGGAATAGAAACACCATATATTTT. Translating it yields CASSPGGGNRNTIYF. V is TRBV7-2 and J is TRBJ1-3, with D unclear. Deletions cut 5 bases from V and 5 bases from J, with 16 bases between. CDR3 length: 15 residues. Per germline, CDR1 SGHTA and CDR2 FQGNSA.

The chain uses TRBV18 and TRBJ1-6; 8 bases fit TRBD1. V was clipped by 5 bases and J by 6 bases; unmatched bases: 6. The CDR3 is made up of 15 amino acids. From germline, CDR1 is KGHSH and CDR2 LQKENI. The DNA of the CDR3 is TGTGCCAGCTCATTCGGACAGGGAGGTAATTCACCCCTCCACTTT. This codes for CASSFGQGGNSPLHF. Filled out from reference TRBV18 and TRBJ1-6, the complete variable domain reads NAGVMQNPRHLVRRRGQEARLRCSPMKGHSHVYWYRQLPEEGLKFMVYLQKENIIDESGMPKERFSAEFPKEGPSILRIQQVVRGDSAAYFCASSFGQGGNSPLHFGNGTRLTVT.